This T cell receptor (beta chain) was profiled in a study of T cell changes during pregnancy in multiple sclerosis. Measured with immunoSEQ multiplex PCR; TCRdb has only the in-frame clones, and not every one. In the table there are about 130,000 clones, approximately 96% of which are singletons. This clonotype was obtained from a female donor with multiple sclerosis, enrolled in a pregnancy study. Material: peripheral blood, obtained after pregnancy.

The DNA for the CDR3 is TGTGCCAGCAGTTTAGGGCGCGGGAGGGCCTTTGAGCAGTACTTC. Residues: CASSLGRGRAFEQYF. The genes are TRBV28 and TRBJ2-7; 9 nucleotides agree with TRBD2. The germline gives CDR1 MDHEN, CDR2 SYDVKM. CDR3 length equals 15 residues. The V segment lost 2 bases and the J segment 7 bases; nucleotides outside the gene matches: 9.